Given below is one T cell receptor beta chain in context. No antigen is known for it. Naive CD8 cells lacked CD45RO and underwent positive selection for CCR7, leaving out terminally differentiated effector memory CD45RA+ cells. The data are from a study of shared clonotypes between healthy human individuals. Here immunoSEQ multiplex PCR was the method, and the copy in TCRdb shows in-frame clones only, minus some. The sample holds some 800,000 clones, 80% to 95% seen once. The study's findings and limits: Across subsets, estimated richness was generally greater for naive than for memory populations.

The sequenced sample was naive CD8+ T cells sorted from blood. The TCR originated in a man under 40 in good health.

CDR3 sequence reads: CSVEDTTVTYEQYF. CDR3 nucleotides: TGCAGCGTTGAAGATACCACAGTAACCTACGAGCAGTACTTC. This chain links TRBV29-1 with TRBJ2-7; D gene unclear. This CDR3 is 14 amino acids long. The germline V and J ends were trimmed by 0 bases and 2 bases, with 11 bases remaining between them. Germline-derived CDR1 and CDR2 are SQVTM and ANQGSEA.